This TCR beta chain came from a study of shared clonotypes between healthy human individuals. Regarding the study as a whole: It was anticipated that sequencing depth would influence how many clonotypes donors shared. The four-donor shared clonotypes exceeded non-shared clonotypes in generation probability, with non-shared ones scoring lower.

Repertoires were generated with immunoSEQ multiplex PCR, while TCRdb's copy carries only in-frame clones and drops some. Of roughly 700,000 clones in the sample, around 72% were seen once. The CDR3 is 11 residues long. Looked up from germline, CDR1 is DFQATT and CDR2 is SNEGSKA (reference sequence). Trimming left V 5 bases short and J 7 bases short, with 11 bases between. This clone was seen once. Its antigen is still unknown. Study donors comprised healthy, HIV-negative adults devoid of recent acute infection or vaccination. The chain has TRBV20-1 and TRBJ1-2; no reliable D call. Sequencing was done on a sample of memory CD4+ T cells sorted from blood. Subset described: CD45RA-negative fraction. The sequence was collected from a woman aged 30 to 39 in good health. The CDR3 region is CSAPGESGYTF. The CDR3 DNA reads TGCAGTGCTCCCGGCGAGTCTGGCTACACCTTC.